The 22 T cell receptor beta chains listed next were all sequenced from one sample in a study of blood T cell repertoires in COVID-19. TCRdb's copy holds only in-frame clones and misses some; the assay was immunoSEQ multiplex PCR. The top ten clones hold roughly 50% of a sample with tens of thousands of clones, over 65% of them seen once. The sequencing sample was made of peripheral blood. The receptors stem from a human donor in a cohort sampled during active COVID-19.

CDR3 DNA: TGTGCCAGTGGAAGAGCGGGGAGCTCCTACAATGAGCAGTTCTTC. Amino acid sequence: CASGRAGSSYNEQFF. This rearrangement joins TRBV19 to TRBJ2-1, with 7 positions matching TRBD2. Germline V gives CDR1 LNHDA, CDR2 SQIVND (reference sequence). CDR3 length equals 15 residues. J was trimmed by 0 bases and V by 8 bases; bases with no gene match: 7.

The gene calls are TRBV28 and TRBJ2-1; 8 bases line up with TRBD2. The CDR3 is made up of 16 amino acids. With V trimmed by 6 bases and J by 8 bases, 15 bases remained unmatched. Germline loops: CDR1 MDHEN, CDR2 SYDVKM. CDR3 nucleotides: TGTGCCAGCAGAACCACGGGACTAGGAGGGGCAGATGAGCAGTTCTTC. Amino acids: CASRTTGLGGADEQFF.

J is TRBJ1-6 and V is TRBV6-6; TRBD1 is a possible D gene (5 bases). The CDR3 loop spans 14 amino acids. Germline V gene sequence: CDR1 MNHNY, CDR2 SVGAGI (reference sequence). Deletions cut 4 bases from V and 8 bases from J, with 12 bases between. The CDR3 here is CASSLGASHSPLHF. The CDR3, as DNA: TGTGCCAGCAGTTTAGGGGCGAGCCATTCACCCCTCCACTTT.

This chain joins TRBV19 and TRBJ2-7; TRBD1 aligns across 8 bases. Germline CDR1 and CDR2: LNHDA and SQIVND (reference sequence). The CDR3 is 14 amino acids. After removal of 5 bases from V and 2 bases from J, the junction contained 5 bases not matched to a gene. CDR3 sequence (DNA): TGTGCCAGTAGTGCCCACAGGGGGGCCTACGAGCAGTACTTC. Translated: CASSAHRGAYEQYF.

V usage is TRBV28 and J usage is TRBJ2-1; 10 bases line up with TRBD2. The J segment lost 1 base and the V segment lost 5 bases, leaving 8 bases of the junction unmatched. This CDR3 contains 17 residues. CDR1 is MDHEN, CDR2 SYDVKM, per germline. This CDR3 reads CASSPRLAGRSYNEQFF. The CDR3 DNA sequence: TGTGCCAGCAGTCCCAGACTAGCGGGCCGTTCCTACAATGAGCAGTTCTTC.

The chain has TRBV11-2 and TRBJ2-7; 7 nucleotides match TRBD1. The germline gives CDR1 SGHAT, CDR2 FQNNGV. V lost 6 bases to trimming and J lost 3 bases; unmatched junction nucleotides: 2. This CDR3 comprises 12 residues. CDR3 residues: CASSRGLYEQYF. The CDR3 nucleotides read TGTGCCAGCAGTAGGGGGCTCTACGAGCAGTACTTC.

The J gene is TRBJ2-7, the V gene TRBV5-6; no definite D call. The germline V gene has CDR1 SGHDT and CDR2 YYEEEE. V lost 2 bases and J lost 3, with 9 bases in between. This CDR3 is built from 13 residues. The DNA of the CDR3 is TGTGCCAGCAGCTTTTGGCAGAACTACGAGCAGTACTTC. This codes for CASSFWQNYEQYF. The whole variable domain, filled in from reference TRBV5-6 and TRBJ2-7, reads DAGVTQSPTHLIKTRGQQVTLRCSPKSGHDTVSWYQQALGQGPQFIFQYYEEEERQRGNFPDRFSGHQFPNYSSELNVNALLLGDSALYLCASSFWQNYEQYFGPGTRLTVT.

J is TRBJ2-2 and V is TRBV28, with TRBD1 identical over 8 bases. After removal of 6 bases from V and 2 bases from J, the junction contained 5 bases not matched to a gene. The CDR3 runs 15 residues. Germline assignment: CDR1 MDHEN and CDR2 SYDVKM. CDR3 DNA: TGTGCCAGCAGAATACAGGGGGATAACACCGGGGAGCTGTTTTTT. Translated: CASRIQGDNTGELFF.

V usage is TRBV11-3 and J usage is TRBJ2-1; 9 bases are shared with TRBD1. The ends lost 0 bases at V and 4 bases at J; junction bases unmatched: 4. The CDR3 length is 16 residues. Germline V lookup: CDR1 SGHNT, CDR2 YENEEA. The chain's CDR3 is CASSLDRTGDYNEQFF. As DNA, the CDR3 is TGTGCCAGCAGCTTAGATCGGACAGGGGATTACAATGAGCAGTTCTTC.

V usage is TRBV30 and J usage is TRBJ1-4; weak D call: TRBD1 (5 bases). The V gene lost 0 bases and the J gene lost 7 bases, with 9 bases spanning the gap. The germline CDR1 and CDR2 sequences are GTSNPN and SVGIG (reference sequence). The CDR3 consists of 13 residues. Here the CDR3 reads CAWSVRQGEKLFF. CDR3 in DNA: TGTGCCTGGAGTGTACGTCAGGGTGAAAAACTGTTTTTT.

The chain employs TRBV11-2 and TRBJ2-1, with 8 bases that match TRBD1. CDR3 length: 15 amino acids. Germline V gene sequence: CDR1 SGHAT, CDR2 FQNNGV. J lost 8 bases, V lost 4 bases, and 10 bases had no gene match. CDR3 region: CASSSLRDRMDEQFF. The CDR3 region has the DNA TGTGCCAGCAGCTCCTTAAGGGACAGGATGGATGAGCAGTTCTTC.

The chain carries TRBV24-1 and TRBJ2-1, with TRBD1 identical over 9 bases. V gave up 5 bases and J gave up 2 bases; unmatched junction bases: 18. CDR1 is KGHDR and CDR2 is SFDVKD in the germline V gene. This CDR3 contains 20 residues. CDR3 region: CATSGLRDREPLWPYNEQFF. DNA of the CDR3: TGTGCCACCAGTGGACTCCGGGACAGGGAACCCCTATGGCCCTACAATGAGCAGTTCTTC.

The V and J genes are TRBV5-4 and TRBJ2-5, with no clear D. V was trimmed by 1 base and J by 5 bases, leaving 3 bases between them. This CDR3 has 11 residues. Germline CDR1 reads SGHNT; CDR2 reads YYREEE (reference sequence). CDR3: CASSLRETQYF. In nucleotides, the CDR3 is TGTGCCAGCAGCTTGCGGGAGACCCAGTACTTC.

The J gene is TRBJ2-6, the V gene TRBV30; 10 positions match TRBD1. Per the germline V gene, CDR1 is GTSNPN and CDR2 is SVGIG (reference sequence). There are 17 residues in the CDR3. Trimming took 5 bases from V and 1 from J; bases not matched to a gene: 8. CDR3 protein: CAWYRDRGRSGANVLTF. The CDR3 DNA is TGTGCCTGGTACCGGGACAGGGGAAGGTCTGGGGCCAACGTCCTGACTTTC.

The chain carries TRBV28 and TRBJ2-7; D might be TRBD1 (5 bases). CDR1 and CDR2 (germline): MDHEN, SYDVKM. The V gene lost 10 bases and the J gene lost 0 bases, with 10 bases spanning the gap. The CDR3 totals 12 residues. The CDR3 DNA sequence: TGTGCCACCAGACAGAGCTCCTACGAGCAGTACTTC. Translated: CATRQSSYEQYF.

V gene TRBV27 combines with J gene TRBJ1-1, with D unclear. The CDR3 runs 13 residues. Germline loops: CDR1 MNHEY, CDR2 SMNVEV (reference sequence). The V gene lost 6 bases and the J gene lost 2 bases, with 10 bases spanning the gap. CDR3 bases: TGTGCCAGCAGCAGGAGCGGAAACACTGAAGCTTTCTTT. Its protein product is CASSRSGNTEAFF.

This chain joins TRBV7-9 and TRBJ2-1, with 16 bases fitting TRBD2. After removal of 5 bases from V and 7 bases from J, the junction contained 11 bases not matched to a gene. Germline V lookup: CDR1 SEHNR, CDR2 FQNEAQ (reference sequence). The CDR3 is made up of 18 amino acids. In nucleotides, the CDR3 is TGTGCCAGCAGCAAACCGGGACTAGCGGGAGGGTCGGAAAATGAGCAGTTCTTC. It translates to CASSKPGLAGGSENEQFF.

This clone was observed once. This chain uses TRBV4-3 with TRBJ2-3; D remains ambiguous. CDR3 length: 15 residues. V gave up 0 bases and J gave up 8 bases, with 15 bases separating them. Germline V gives CDR1 LGHNA, CDR2 YSLEER. CDR3 amino acids: CASSQDPGLLSTQYF. The CDR3 DNA follows: TGCGCCAGCAGCCAAGACCCCGGTTTGCTGAGTACGCAGTATTTT.

The chain combines TRBV6-5 with TRBJ1-2, with a tentative D call TRBD1 (5 bases). CDR1 and CDR2 (germline): MNHEY, SVGAGI. CDR3 size: 13 residues. Trimming took 4 bases from V and 1 from J, leaving 7 bases between them. CDR3 amino acids: CASSSTVNYGYTF. DNA for the CDR3: TGTGCCAGCAGTTCGACAGTTAACTATGGCTACACCTTC.

In its sample, this clone was seen once. The V gene is TRBV6-2 or TRBV6-3, the J gene TRBJ2-2; 10 nucleotides agree with TRBD1. The CDR3 is 18 residues long. Germline CDR1 MNHEY, CDR2 SVGEGT. V lost 7 bases and J lost 4; bases outside the gene matches: 15. The CDR3 nucleotides are TGTGCCAGCAACCCGACAGGGGGCGCCCCATCGGGCACCGGGGAGCTGTTTTTT. As protein: CASNPTGGAPSGTGELFF.

This chain uses TRBV30 with TRBJ2-1, with 13 nucleotides matching TRBD2. The CDR3 is 15 amino acids. The germline V gene has CDR1 GTSNPN and CDR2 SVGIG (reference sequence). Germline trimming cut 1 base from V and 8 bases from J; bases unmatched to any gene: 5. CDR3 nucleotides: TGTGCCTGGAGTGGACTAGCGGGAGGAACATATGAGCAGTTCTTC. Translation gives CAWSGLAGGTYEQFF.

V usage is TRBV18 and J usage is TRBJ1-3; weak D call: TRBD1 (5 bases). Per germline, CDR1 KGHSH and CDR2 LQKENI. V was trimmed by 8 bases and J by 0 bases, leaving 11 bases between them. The CDR3 sequence is 14 residues long. The CDR3 loop is CASHVGASGNTIYF. CDR3 in DNA: TGTGCCAGCCACGTTGGGGCCTCTGGAAACACCATATATTTT.